Here is one T cell receptor (beta chain) with its context. V gave up 1 base and J gave up 3 bases, with 15 bases separating them. Germline-derived CDR1 and CDR2 are SGHTA and FQGNSA. CDR3 size: 16 residues. Sequencing was performed with immunoSEQ multiplex PCR; in TCRdb, only in-frame clones are kept and a portion is missing. The sample consists of roughly 150,000 clones, roughly 91% of them appearing once. Patients from Seattle were sampled longitudinally, starting during active infection. This sample stems from a study of blood T cell repertoires in COVID-19. Background on the study: Acute-phase and convalescent COVID-19 samples originated in the United States, Italy and Spain.

The specimen sequenced was peripheral blood. This clonotype was obtained from a man aged 18 to 30 with COVID-19, enrolled during active disease. This sequence joins TRBV7-2 and TRBJ1-2; D is undetermined. CDR3 protein: CASSLEFTAKHYGYTF. CDR3 DNA sequence: TGTGCCAGCAGCTTAGAGTTTACAGCAAAACACTATGGCTACACCTTC. Using reference TRBV7-2 and TRBJ1-2 for the parts outside the CDR3, the full variable domain is GAGVSQSPSNKVTEKGKDVELRCDPISGHTALYWYRQSLGQGLEFLIYFQGNSAPDKSGLPSDRFSAERTGGSVSTLTIQRTQQEDSAVYLCASSLEFTAKHYGYTFGSGTRLTVV.